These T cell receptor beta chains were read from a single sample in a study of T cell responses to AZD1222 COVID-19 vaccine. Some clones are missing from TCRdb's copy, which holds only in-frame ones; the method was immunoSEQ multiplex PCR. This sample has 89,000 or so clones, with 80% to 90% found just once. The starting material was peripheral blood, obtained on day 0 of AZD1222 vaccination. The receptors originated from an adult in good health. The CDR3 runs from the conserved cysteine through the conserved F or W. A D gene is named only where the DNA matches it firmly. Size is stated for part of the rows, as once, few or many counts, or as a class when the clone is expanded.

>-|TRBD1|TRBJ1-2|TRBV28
TGTGCCAGCAGCTCCGGGACAGGGGGCGGAGGCTACACCTTC
CASSSGTGGGGYTF
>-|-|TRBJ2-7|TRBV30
TGTGCCTGGAGTGTCGGGGGAGGAACGGGCGAGCAGTACTTC
CAWSVGGGTGEQYF
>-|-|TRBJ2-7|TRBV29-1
TGCAGCGCCGGACTCGATTCCTACGAGCAGTACTTC
CSAGLDSYEQYF
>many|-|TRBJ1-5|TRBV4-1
TGCGCCAGCAGCCAAGTAGATATGGGTTTTAGCAATCAGCCCCAGCATTTT
CASSQVDMGFSNQPQHF
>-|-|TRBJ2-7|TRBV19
TGTGCCAGTAGAGTATCGGCAGGGGCCCCCTACGAGCAGTACTTC
CASRVSAGAPYEQYF
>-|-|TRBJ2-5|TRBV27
TGTGCCAGCAGTTTAAGTTCCGGAGCAGAGACCCAGTACTTC
CASSLSSGAETQYF
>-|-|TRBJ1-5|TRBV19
TGTGCCAGTAGTATGGTATGGGGTAGCAATCAGCCCCAGCATTTT
CASSMVWGSNQPQHF
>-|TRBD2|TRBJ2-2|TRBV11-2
TGTGCCAGCAGCTTGACTAGCGGGAGGGCCGGCGGGGAGCTGTTTTTT
CASSLTSGRAGGELFF
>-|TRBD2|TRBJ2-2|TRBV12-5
TGTGCTAGTGGTGGCCCACTAGCGGGAGGGACCGGGGAGCTGTTTTTT
CASGGPLAGGTGELFF
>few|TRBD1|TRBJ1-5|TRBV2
TGTGCCAGCAGCCAACGGACAGGGGAAAATCAGCCCCAGCATTTT
CASSQRTGENQPQHF
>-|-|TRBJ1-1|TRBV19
TGTGCCAGTAGTCTTCGGGCCTCGAGGGACACTGAAGCTTTCTTT
CASSLRASRDTEAFF
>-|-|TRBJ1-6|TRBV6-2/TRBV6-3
TGTGCCAGCAGTCCGGACCCGGGTCGTAGGGATTCACCCCTCCACTTT
CASSPDPGRRDSPLHF
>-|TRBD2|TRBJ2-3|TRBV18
TGTGCCAGCTCACCCACTAGCGCGATCGACACAGATACGCAGTATTTT
CASSPTSAIDTDTQYF
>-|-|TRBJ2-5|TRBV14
TGTGCCAGCAGCCAAGACCGTGCCTCGCGGGGTCAAGAGACCCAGTACTTC
CASSQDRASRGQETQYF
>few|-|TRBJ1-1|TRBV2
TGTGCCAGCAGTTTATTCATGAACACTGAAGCTTTCTTT
CASSLFMNTEAFF
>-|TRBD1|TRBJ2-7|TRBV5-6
TGTGCCAGCAGCGCGCCGGGACAGGAATACGAGCAGTACTTC
CASSAPGQEYEQYF
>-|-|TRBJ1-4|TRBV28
TGTGCCAGCAGTTTATGGCAGGGGAAGAATGAAAAACTGTTTTTT
CASSLWQGKNEKLFF
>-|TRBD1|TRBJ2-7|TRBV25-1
TGTGCCAGCAGTGAGCCGGGACAGGGCAGGTACGAGCAGTACTTC
CASSEPGQGRYEQYF
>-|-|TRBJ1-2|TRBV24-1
TGTGCCACCAGTGATGGCTGGGAGTATGGCTACACCTTC
CATSDGWEYGYTF
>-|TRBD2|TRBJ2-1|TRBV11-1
TGTGCCAGCAGCTTACAAGCGGGAGCGAACAATGAGCAGTTCTTC
CASSLQAGANNEQFF
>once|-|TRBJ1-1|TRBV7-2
TGTGCCAGCAGCCCGGGGGGTTGGGTGAACACTGAAGCTTTCTTT
CASSPGGWVNTEAFF
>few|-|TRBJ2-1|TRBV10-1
TGCGCCAGCTTCGGGAGCAATCGTGAGCAGTTCTTC
CASFGSNREQFF
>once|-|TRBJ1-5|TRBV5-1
TGCGCCAGCAGCTTGGACGGGACCGCCAAGCATCAGCCCCAGCATTTT
CASSLDGTAKHQPQHF
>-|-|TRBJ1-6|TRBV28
TGTGCCACACAGGACTTCGCCGGTTCACCCCTCCACTTT
CATQDFAGSPLHF